The 5 T cell receptor beta chains below come from one sample, sequenced in a study of cytomegalovirus exposure and HLA in healthy donors. 13 Jbeta primers and 60 Vbeta primers were used for the PCR. The data were produced by immunoSEQ multiplex PCR, yet TCRdb's version contains in-frame clones alone and is incomplete. The top ten clones hold about 2.2% of a sample with about 120,000 clones, around 61% of them seen once. The specimen was PBMCs. The source is a woman under 40 in good health and CMV-seronegative.

V and J are TRBV4-1 and TRBJ2-2; no clear D gene. Germline CDR1 and CDR2: MGHRA and YSYEKL. The CDR3 is made up of 16 amino acids. V lost 0 bases, J lost 5 bases, and 13 bases lay in between. The CDR3 sequence: CASSQDLRSRTGELFF. Written as DNA, the CDR3 is TGCGCCAGCAGCCAAGATCTCAGATCGCGGACCGGGGAGCTGTTTTTT.

V gene TRBV27 combines with J gene TRBJ2-1; D is unclear. This CDR3 region has 16 residues. Between the trimmed V and J ends, which lost 6 bases and 3 bases, there was a span of 18 bases. Germline CDR1 and CDR2: MNHEY and SMNVEV (reference sequence). The DNA of the CDR3 is TGTGCCAGCAGCCCGGGTCCGAATTACCTCTACAATGAGCAGTTCTTC. Translating gives CASSPGPNYLYNEQFF.

The rearrangement joins TRBV2 to TRBJ2-2; 8 bases line up with TRBD2. V trimming: 6 bases; J trimming: 4 bases; junction bases outside the gene matches: 7. From germline, CDR1 is SNHLY and CDR2 FYNNEI. CDR3 length equals 15 residues. CDR3 nucleotides: TGTGCCAGCAGGAGAAGCGGGGGAATCACCGGGGAGCTGTTTTTT. It is translated as CASRRSGGITGELFF. Full variable domain (missing parts from reference TRBV2 and TRBJ2-2): EPEVTQTPSHQVTQMGQEVILRCVPISNHLYFYWYRQILGQKVEFLVSFYNNEISEKSEIFDDQFSVERPDGSNFTLKIRSTKLEDSAMYFCASRRSGGITGELFFGEGSRLTVL.

V and J are TRBV5-6 and TRBJ1-1; D gene ambiguous. This CDR3 has 13 residues. Trimming stripped 4 bases from V and 8 bases from J, with 15 bases between. Germline-derived CDR1 and CDR2 are SGHDT and YYEEEE. CDR3 protein: CASSPHRGLEAFF. The DNA of the CDR3 is TGTGCCAGCAGCCCTCATCGGGGTTTGGAAGCTTTCTTT.

The chain recombines TRBV27 with TRBJ2-7; D uncertain. Germline V CDR1 and CDR2: MNHEY, SMNVEV (reference sequence). CDR3 length: 13 residues. V shed 2 bases and J shed 3 bases, with 8 bases lying between them. The DNA of the CDR3 is TGTGCCAGCAGTTTACGGGTCCACTACGAGCAGTACTTC. Amino acids: CASSLRVHYEQYF.